The clone carrying this T cell receptor (beta chain) was found a few times. One end of the junction varies from germline; a read error may be responsible. In the same sample, other DNA sequences code for this CDR3. Germline CDR1 reads LGHNA; CDR2 reads YNFKEQ. The CDR3 spans 16 residues. This entry comes from a study of cytomegalovirus exposure and HLA in healthy donors. PCR primers comprised 60 Vbeta and 13 Jbeta primers. Measured with immunoSEQ multiplex PCR; TCRdb has only the in-frame clones, and not every one. The table lists 70,000 to 85,000 clones, 62% of them singletons, with roughly 4.4% in the top ten.

The chain joins TRBV4-2 to TRBJ1-1; D call uncertain. Sequencing input: PBMCs. This TCR was recovered from a male donor in good health and CMV-seropositive. The chain's CDR3 is CASSHIGRGMNTEAFF. Written as DNA, the CDR3 is TGTGCCAGCAGCCACATCGGGAGAGGGATGAACACTGAAGCCTTCTTT.